Presented here are 27 T cell receptor beta chains from one specimen sequenced in a study of T cells in Graves' hyperthyroidism and ophthalmopathy. Regions amplified from RNA transcripts were the TCR beta CDR3 regions. Initially, a first-round RT-PCR of the TCR CDR3 employed the HTBI primer set. TCRdb reprocessed the multiplex PCR reads with MiXCR, giving one entry per CDR3 protein. The sample holds 410,000 or so distinct CDR3 sequences, over 12% seen once. The sequenced material came from blood. Every receptor here comes from a man aged 18 to 35 with Graves' ophthalmopathy.

In its sample, this clonotype was seen a few times. The CDR3 protein is CASSMRSDNDYGYTF. Written as DNA, the CDR3 is TGCGCCAGCAGTATGAGGTCGGATAATGACTATGGCTACACCTTC. This sequence joins TRBV10-2 and TRBJ1-2; D gene ambiguous. The CDR3 covers 15 residues. Trimming took off 5 bases at V and 3 bases at J, with 16 bases between the two ends. Per the germline V gene, CDR1 is WSHSY and CDR2 is SAAADI.

This clonotype occurred many times. This chain connects TRBV20-1 to TRBJ2-7; the match to TRBD1 covers 8 bases. The germline gives CDR1 DFQATT, CDR2 SNEGSKA (reference sequence). V gave up 6 bases and J gave up 4 bases; unmatched junction bases: 11. This CDR3 is 14 amino acids long. The CDR3 nucleotides are TGCAGTGCCGTGGGGGAAACAGGGGGTTACGAGCAGTACTTC. This translates into CSAVGETGGYEQYF.

As regards this clonotype: Since a much larger clone is just one base distant, this may be a read error. The chain is built from TRBV7-2 and TRBJ2-7, with 9 bases matching TRBD2. The CDR3 contains 15 residues. In germline, CDR1 is SGHTA, CDR2 FQGNSA. J gave up 3 bases and V 4 bases, and 7 bases lay outside the gene matches. The chain's CDR3 is CASSYRLAVFYEQYF. As DNA, the CDR3 is TGTGCCAGCAGCTATAGACTAGCGGTCTTCTACGAGCAGTACTTC.

The chain recombines TRBV19 with TRBJ1-2; D is perhaps TRBD1 (5 bases). This CDR3 has 16 residues. V lost 2 bases and J 3 bases, leaving 16 bases between the germline ends. Germline V CDR1 and CDR2: LNHDA, SQIVND (reference sequence). The chain's CDR3 is CASSIYGGGGDYGYTF. The CDR3 DNA follows: TGTGCCAGTAGTATATATGGGGGGGGAGGGGACTATGGCTACACCTTC.

A few counts support this clonotype. The chain combines TRBV6-1 with TRBJ2-1, with D perhaps being TRBD1 or TRBD2 (6 bases each). Germline CDR1 reads MNHNS; CDR2 reads SASEGT. Trimming pared 6 bases from V and 2 bases from J, leaving 11 bases between. This CDR3 has 14 amino acids. The CDR3 protein is CASSGGLPYNEQFF. CDR3 coding DNA: TGTGCCAGCAGCGGGGGCCTCCCCTACAATGAGCAGTTCTTC.

The table lists this clonotype with many counts. The chain joins TRBV3-1 to TRBJ2-7, with 11 bases lining up with TRBD1. V shed 4 bases and J 3 bases; nucleotides not matched to a gene: 5. Germline V gives CDR1 LGHDT, CDR2 YNNKEL (reference sequence). CDR3 length: 15 residues. The CDR3 DNA sequence: TGTGCCAGCAGCCGGCAGGGACAGGGGGTCTACGAGCAGTACTTC. Protein product: CASSRQGQGVYEQYF.

This clonotype was counted ten times or more. The V gene is TRBV7-9, the J gene TRBJ1-1; D may be TRBD1 (5 bases). The germline V and J ends were trimmed by 6 bases and 0 bases, with 11 bases remaining between them. Germline CDR1 reads SEHNR; CDR2 reads FQNEAQ (reference sequence). The CDR3 is 14 residues long. CDR3 DNA sequence: TGTGCCAGCAGAGAGACAGCGATGAACACTGAAGCTTTCTTT. Amino acids: CASRETAMNTEAFF.

The J gene is TRBJ2-2, the V gene TRBV11-2, with D perhaps matching TRBD1 (6 bases). V lost 2 bases, J lost 4 bases, and 11 bases lay in between. In germline, CDR1 is SGHAT, CDR2 FQNNGV. The CDR3 covers 15 residues. The CDR3 loop is CASSLSRGSTGELFF. CDR3 sequence (DNA): TGTGCCAGCAGCTTATCGAGGGGGAGCACCGGGGAGCTGTTTTTT.

This clonotype has just a few counts. A read error may account for a junction end that differs from germline. The rearrangement uses TRBV19 and TRBJ2-3; D perhaps matches TRBD2 (5 bases). Germline V gene sequence: CDR1 LNHDA, CDR2 SQIVND (reference sequence). The CDR3 loop spans 13 amino acids. The CDR3 loop reads CASRIASTDTQYF. DNA for the CDR3: TGTGCCAGTAGAATAGCGAGCACAGATACGCAGTATTTT. Looking up the rest from reference TRBV19 and TRBJ2-3 gives the full variable domain: DGGITQSPKYLFRKEGQNVTLSCEQNLNHDAMYWYRQDPGQGLRLIYYSQIVNDFQKGDIAEGYSVSREKKESFPLTVTSAQKNPTAFYLCASRIASTDTQYFGPGTRLTVL.

Ten or more counts support this clonotype. This chain joins TRBV6-1 and TRBJ2-5; 7 nucleotides line up with TRBD2. Germline V gene data show CDR1 as MNHNS and CDR2 as SASEGT. The CDR3 length is 17 residues. Trimming cost V 5 bases and J 1 base; bases outside gene matches: 13. The CDR3 sequence is CASSFLAVPQIQETQYF. DNA of the CDR3: TGTGCCAGCAGTTTTCTAGCGGTCCCCCAAATCCAAGAGACCCAGTACTTC.

The table lists this clonotype with many counts. The V call is TRBV9, the J call TRBJ2-5; the D gene is possibly TRBD2 (7 bases). The CDR3 runs to 15 residues. Germline lookup yields CDR1 SGDLS and CDR2 YYNGEE. The germline V and J ends were trimmed by 3 bases and 2 bases, with 14 bases remaining between them. This chain's CDR3 is CASSEGGGSQETQYF. The CDR3 DNA reads as TGTGCCAGCAGCGAGGGGGGAGGGTCTCAAGAGACCCAGTACTTC.

This clonotype was recorded many times. V gene TRBV11-2 combines with J gene TRBJ2-5; TRBD1 aligns across 7 bases. The CDR3 sequence is 13 residues long. Trimming took 5 bases from V and 9 from J; bases not matched to a gene: 9. Germline V gene sequence: CDR1 SGHAT, CDR2 FQNNGV. The CDR3 reads CASSPGSQGAQYF. The CDR3 DNA follows: TGTGCCAGCAGCCCGGGTTCGCAGGGGGCCCAGTACTTC.

The CDR3 nucleotides read TGTGCCAGCAGCAAGGGACTAGTCCCTAATGAAAAACTGTTTTTT. It translates to CASSKGLVPNEKLFF. The chain is built from TRBV7-9 and TRBJ1-4, with a weak D call TRBD1 (5 bases). Between the trimmed V and J ends, which lost 5 bases and 3 bases, there was a span of 13 bases. Germline CDR1 and CDR2: SEHNR and FQNEAQ (reference sequence). The length of the CDR3 is 15 residues.

This chain links TRBV27 with TRBJ2-7; TRBD2 aligns across 7 bases. The CDR3 runs to 13 residues. Trimming at V came to 3 bases and at J to 5 bases, leaving 4 bases not matched to a gene. Germline V lookup: CDR1 MNHEY, CDR2 SMNVEV (reference sequence). The CDR3: CASSFSTSNEQYF. CDR3 nucleotide sequence: TGTGCCAGCAGTTTTTCGACTAGCAACGAGCAGTACTTC.

The table lists this clonotype with many counts. This CDR3 is CASSLALGAGELFF. CDR3 bases: TGTGCCAGCAGCTTAGCGCTTGGAGCCGGGGAGCTGTTTTTT. V is TRBV7-2 and J is TRBJ2-2; D gene ambiguous. CDR3 length: 14 residues. Germline V CDR1 and CDR2: SGHTA, FQGNSA. V was trimmed by 0 bases and J by 6 bases, leaving 8 bases between them.

As to this clonotype: Compared with germline, one end of the junction differs, possibly owing to a read error. The J gene is TRBJ2-5, the V gene TRBV3-1, with D unclear. Germline CDR1 is LGHDT and CDR2 is YNNKEL (reference sequence). There are 12 residues in the CDR3. The CDR3 is CASSSADTNYNF. CDR3 DNA sequence: TGTGCCAGCTCCTCGGCCGATACCAATTACAACTTC.

This clonotype showed up many times. The gene calls are TRBV6-1 and TRBJ1-1; 7 bases are a match to TRBD1. The ends lost 10 bases at V and 0 bases at J; junction bases unmatched: 14. CDR3 length: 16 residues. Per germline, CDR1 MNHNS and CDR2 SASEGT. CDR3 DNA: TGTGCCACCTCCCGGTTGGAGGGGGCACTGAACACTGAAGCTTTCTTT. It translates to CATSRLEGALNTEAFF.

Comment on this clonotype: It may be a read error: a sequence one base away is much more abundant. V and J are TRBV6-1 and TRBJ2-1; D remains ambiguous. The CDR3 consists of 12 residues. V lost 7 bases to trimming and J lost 5 bases, with 9 bases between them. Germline assignment: CDR1 MNHNS and CDR2 SASEGT. The CDR3 nucleotides read TGTGCCAGCAACGATGACGACAATGAGCAGTTCTTC. This translates into CASNDDDNEQFF.

Ten or more counts support this clonotype. The J gene is TRBJ1-2, the V gene TRBV3-1; no clear D gene. The CDR3 is 13 amino acids. Germline-derived CDR1 and CDR2 are LGHDT and YNNKEL (reference sequence). V lost 0 bases, J lost 4 bases, and 6 bases lay in between. CDR3 nucleotide sequence: TGTGCCAGCAGCCAAGACAGTTTCTATGGCTACACCTTC. Translated: CASSQDSFYGYTF.

This clonotype was seen at least ten times. The rearrangement joins TRBV5-8 to TRBJ2-7, with 8 positions matching TRBD1. This CDR3 spans 15 amino acids. The germline V gene has CDR1 SGHTS and CDR2 YDEGEE. The J segment lost 1 base and the V segment lost 4 bases, leaving 7 bases of the junction unmatched. The CDR3 loop reads CASSRRQGTSYEQYF. In DNA form, the CDR3 reads TGTGCCAGCAGCCGCCGACAGGGGACGTCCTACGAGCAGTACTTC.

This clonotype was counted at least ten times. The gene calls are TRBV20-1 and TRBJ2-4, with D possibly being TRBD2 (6 bases). Germline CDR1 and CDR2: DFQATT and SNEGSKA (reference sequence). The CDR3 totals 16 residues. Trimming pared 1 base from V and 0 bases from J, leaving 13 bases between. The CDR3 DNA reads TGCAGTGCTAGAGGGAGGCAGGGACTAGCCAAAAACATTCAGTACTTC. This translates into CSARGRQGLAKNIQYF.

Ten or more counts support this clonotype. V usage is TRBV20-1 and J usage is TRBJ2-3, with a weak D call TRBD2 (6 bases). This CDR3 has 12 amino acids. V was pared by 8 bases and J by 2 bases, with 11 bases between. The germline gives CDR1 DFQATT, CDR2 SNEGSKA (reference sequence). For the CDR3, the DNA is TGCAGTTCCCGGGGGAACACAGATACGCAGTATTTT. It codes for CSSRGNTDTQYF.

This clonotype was recorded many times. The chain has TRBV5-1 and TRBJ1-1, with D uncertain. Germline assignment: CDR1 SGHRS and CDR2 YFSETQ. Deletions cut 4 bases from V and 3 bases from J, with 10 bases between. This CDR3 is 13 amino acids long. In DNA form, the CDR3 reads TGCGCCAGCAGCCTTACGTGGGACACTGAAGCTTTCTTT. It codes for CASSLTWDTEAFF.

This clonotype was found many times. The V and J genes are TRBV10-3 and TRBJ2-7; D not certain. CDR3 length equals 14 residues. Looked up from germline, CDR1 is ENHRY and CDR2 is SYGVKD. V dropped 6 bases and J dropped 2 bases, with 14 bases sitting between them. CDR3 loop: CAIRSVGQPYEQYF. The CDR3 DNA sequence: TGTGCCATCAGGAGCGTTGGGCAGCCCTACGAGCAGTACTTC.

This clonotype was seen a handful of times. The V call is TRBV3-1, the J call TRBJ2-7; D not certain. The CDR3 contains 14 residues. Germline assignment: CDR1 LGHDT and CDR2 YNNKEL (reference sequence). Trimming pared 6 bases from V and 0 bases from J, leaving 12 bases between. Here the CDR3 reads CASSYERRSYEQYF. The CDR3 DNA sequence: TGTGCCAGCAGTTACGAAAGGCGCTCCTACGAGCAGTACTTC.

This clonotype was observed a single time. J is TRBJ2-1 and V is TRBV13; maybe TRBD1 (6 bases). The CDR3 totals 15 residues. V dropped 1 base and J dropped 7 bases, with 14 bases sitting between them. The germline V gene has CDR1 PRHDT and CDR2 FYEKMQ (reference sequence). The DNA of the CDR3 is TGTGCCAGCAGCTTAGTCGCCCAGGGGTCGAATGAGCAGTTCTTC. It yields the protein CASSLVAQGSNEQFF. Drawing the rest from reference TRBV13 and TRBJ2-1, the complete variable domain is AAGVIQSPRHLIKEKRETATLKCYPIPRHDTVYWYQQGPGQDPQFLISFYEKMQSDKGSIPDRFSAQQFSDYHSELNMSSLELGDSALYFCASSLVAQGSNEQFFGPGTRLTVL.

This clonotype has ten or more counts. The chain joins TRBV5-5 to TRBJ2-7, with D maybe TRBD1 (5 bases). Germline CDR1 is SGHKS and CDR2 is YYEKEE (reference sequence). CDR3 length: 14 residues. V dropped 0 bases and J dropped 3 bases, with 10 bases sitting between them. The CDR3 DNA sequence: TGTGCCAGCAGCTTGGCCAGGGTACTCTACGAGCAGTACTTC. Translation gives CASSLARVLYEQYF.